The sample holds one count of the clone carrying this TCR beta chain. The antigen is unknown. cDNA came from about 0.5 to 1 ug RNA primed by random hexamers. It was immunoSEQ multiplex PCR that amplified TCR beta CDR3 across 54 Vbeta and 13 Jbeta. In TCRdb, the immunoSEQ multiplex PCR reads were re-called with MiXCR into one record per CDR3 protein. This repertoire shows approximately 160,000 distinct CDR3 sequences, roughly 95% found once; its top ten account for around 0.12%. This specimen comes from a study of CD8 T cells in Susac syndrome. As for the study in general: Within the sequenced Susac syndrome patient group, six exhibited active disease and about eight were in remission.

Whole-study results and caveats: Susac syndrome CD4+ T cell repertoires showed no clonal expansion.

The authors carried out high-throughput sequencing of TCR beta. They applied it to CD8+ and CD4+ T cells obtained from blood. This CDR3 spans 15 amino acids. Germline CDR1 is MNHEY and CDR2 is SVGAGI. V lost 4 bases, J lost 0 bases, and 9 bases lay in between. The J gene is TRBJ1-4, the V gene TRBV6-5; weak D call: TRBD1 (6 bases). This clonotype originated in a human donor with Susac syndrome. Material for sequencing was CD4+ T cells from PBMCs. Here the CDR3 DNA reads TGTGCCAGCAGTTCCAGGACAGCAACTAATGAAAAACTGTTTTTT. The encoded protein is CASSSRTATNEKLFF.